This T cell receptor beta chain comes out of a study of T cells expressing NK-cell markers. At the level of the study: One of eight sequenced donors was HCMV-seronegative; the other seven were seropositive.

Germline CDR1 and CDR2: KGHSH and LQKENI. This CDR3 is built from 14 residues. TCRdb reworked the 5' RACE reads into one entry per CDR3 protein, no DNA. Seen in this sample are 400,000 to 450,000 distinct CDR3 sequences; the ten most common clones hold 7.3%. The source of this sequence is a woman aged 18-70 years in good health. The chain links TRBV18 to TRBJ1-2; the D gene TCRdb calls, TRBD1, cannot be checked with no DNA. What was sequenced was blood T cells: a sorted CD56 or NKG2C T cell subset, CD4+ or CD8+ T cells, or bulk PBMC T cells (not recorded which). The CDR3 protein is CASSPEGLPYGYTF.